This TCR beta chain appears in the sequencing data of a study of CD8+CD57+ T cells in acquired aplastic anemia. Across the study: Healthy donor CD4+ samples were sequenced to a depth that averaged approximately 10 million reads. Points from the study as a whole: The same twenty-nine CD8+ CDR3 sequences occurred in patients and in controls.

This clonotype has only one observation. What it binds is not known. CDR3 size: 12 residues. The V gene's germline CDR1 is SGHAT and CDR2 FQNNGV. Trimming shortened V by 5 bases and J by 15 bases, and 14 bases separated the two germline ends. Genomic DNA was employed as the template in profiling TCR beta VDJ and CDR3. From the reads, TCRdb called clonotypes with MiXCR, one entry per CDR3 protein. The sample has a few hundred thousand distinct CDR3 sequences; around 68% are singletons. The receptor was isolated from a human donor in good health, serving as a control. The sample consisted of sorted CD4+, CD8+, or CD8+CD57+ T cells (not recorded which) from PBMCs. The chain joins TRBV11-2 to TRBJ1-6, with D unresolved. DNA of the CDR3: TGTGCCAGCAGCACCCCTTTCCCTAGCCTCCACTTT. It yields the protein CASSTPFPSLHF.